This is a list of T cell receptor beta chains from one sample in a study of radiotherapy plus CTLA-4 blockade in lung cancer. Using immunoSEQ multiplex PCR, the repertoire was profiled, and TCRdb retains in-frame clones only, with some absent. This sample has some 25,000 clones, with about two thirds found just once. The sequencing used peripheral blood, collected from a patient treated with radiotherapy plus ipilimumab. Source of these receptors: a human donor with non-small cell lung cancer whose response to radiotherapy plus ipilimumab could not be evaluated. Both conserved end residues are part of each CDR3. D genes are given only for firm matches. Only some rows state a clone size, as once, few, many or a class for expanded clones.

size: NA
J: TRBJ2-2
D: TRBD1
V: TRBV2
CDR3: CASSDRTGPGELFF
DNA: TGTGCCAGCAGTGATAGGACAGGCCCAGGGGAGCTGTTTTTT

size: NA
J: TRBJ2-7
D: NA
V: TRBV19
CDR3: CASSLGPNYEQYF
DNA: TGTGCCAGTAGTCTGGGCCCCAACTACGAGCAGTACTTC

size: NA
J: TRBJ2-4
D: NA
V: TRBV7-6
CDR3: CASSPSLGIIQYF
DNA: TGTGCCAGCAGCCCCAGCCTAGGCATCATTCAGTACTTC

size: NA
J: TRBJ2-3
D: NA
V: TRBV6-6
CDR3: CASSSSSVHTDTQYF
DNA: TGTGCCAGCAGTTCATCTAGTGTACATACAGATACGCAGTATTTT

size: NA
J: TRBJ1-2
D: NA
V: TRBV5-1
CDR3: CASSFTGTDGYTF
DNA: TGCGCCAGCAGCTTTACAGGAACAGATGGCTACACCTTC

size: NA
J: TRBJ2-7
D: TRBD2
V: TRBV18
CDR3: CASSKSGSLAEQYF
DNA: TGTGCCAGCTCAAAGAGCGGGAGTCTCGCCGAGCAGTACTTC

size: NA
J: TRBJ2-1
D: NA
V: TRBV11-3
CDR3: CASSSPAGAIYNEQFF
DNA: TGTGCCAGCAGCTCCCCAGCAGGGGCGATCTACAATGAGCAGTTCTTC

size: NA
J: TRBJ1-5
D: NA
V: TRBV4-3
CDR3: CASSPGQFDQPQHF
DNA: TGCGCCAGCAGCCCTGGACAGTTTGATCAGCCCCAGCATTTT

size: NA
J: TRBJ2-3
D: TRBD1
V: TRBV29-1
CDR3: CSVDAGGYHWDTQYF
DNA: TGCAGCGTTGACGCAGGGGGCTACCACTGGGATACGCAGTATTTT

size: NA
J: TRBJ2-2
D: TRBD1
V: TRBV5-1
CDR3: CASSANRGTGELFF
DNA: TGCGCCAGCAGCGCGAACAGGGGCACCGGGGAGCTGTTTTTT

size: NA
J: TRBJ2-3
D: NA
V: TRBV15
CDR3: CATSRDWRTDTQYF
DNA: TGTGCCACCAGCAGAGATTGGAGGACGGATACGCAGTATTTT

size: few
J: TRBJ2-7
D: NA
V: TRBV10-3
CDR3: CAISEYRAVNSEQYF
DNA: TGTGCCATCAGTGAGTACAGGGCCGTCAATAGCGAGCAGTACTTC

size: NA
J: TRBJ2-5
D: TRBD1
V: TRBV5-6
CDR3: CASSLWRTGRETQYF
DNA: TGTGCCAGCAGCTTGTGGCGGACAGGGCGCGAGACCCAGTACTTC

size: few
J: TRBJ1-3
D: NA
V: TRBV5-6
CDR3: CASSLVDRVNTIYF
DNA: TGTGCCAGCAGCTTGGTGGACAGAGTAAACACCATATATTTT

size: NA
J: TRBJ1-2
D: NA
V: TRBV9
CDR3: CASSVDAREAYGYTF
DNA: TGTGCCAGCAGCGTAGACGCGAGGGAAGCCTATGGCTACACCTTC

size: NA
J: TRBJ2-3
D: TRBD2
V: TRBV14
CDR3: CASSQTWTSGRAIVTDTQYF
DNA: TGTGCCAGCAGCCAAACATGGACTAGCGGGAGGGCCATCGTTACAGATACGCAGTATTTT

size: once
J: TRBJ1-6
D: NA
V: TRBV10-3
CDR3: CAPYPQNSPLHF
DNA: TGTGCCCCCTATCCCCAAAATTCACCCCTCCACTTT

size: NA
J: TRBJ2-1
D: NA
V: TRBV5-1
CDR3: CASSIGSPSDNEQFF
DNA: TGCGCCAGCAGCATCGGGAGCCCTTCGGACAATGAGCAGTTCTTC

size: NA
J: TRBJ1-6
D: NA
V: TRBV9
CDR3: CASSVGGGSPLHF
DNA: TGTGCCAGCAGCGTAGGGGGCGGCTCACCCCTCCACTTT

size: NA
J: TRBJ2-5
D: NA
V: TRBV19
CDR3: CASSDRIQETQYF
DNA: TGTGCCAGTAGCGACAGGATCCAAGAGACCCAGTACTTC

size: NA
J: TRBJ1-4
D: TRBD1
V: TRBV2
CDR3: CASTTDREGEKLFF
DNA: TGTGCCAGCACCACCGACAGGGAAGGGGAAAAACTGTTTTTT

size: few
J: TRBJ2-1
D: NA
V: TRBV28
CDR3: CASSLSRGEQFF
DNA: TGTGCCAGCAGTTTATCCAGGGGTGAGCAGTTCTTC

size: few
J: TRBJ2-1
D: TRBD2
V: TRBV7-8
CDR3: CASSLAMRTSGGPWNEQFF
DNA: TGTGCCAGCAGCTTAGCGATGAGGACTAGCGGGGGGCCCTGGAATGAGCAGTTCTTC

size: medium-sized
J: TRBJ1-1
D: NA
V: TRBV19
CDR3: CASSINRVGMNTEAFF
DNA: TGTGCCAGTAGTATCAACAGGGTGGGGATGAACACTGAAGCTTTCTTT

size: NA
J: TRBJ2-5
D: TRBD1
V: TRBV29-1
CDR3: CSVGGQGAPTETQYF
DNA: TGCAGCGTTGGCGGGCAGGGGGCCCCAACAGAGACCCAGTACTTC

size: NA
J: TRBJ2-1
D: TRBD2
V: TRBV27
CDR3: CASSTGLAGYNEQFF
DNA: TGTGCCAGCAGTACGGGACTAGCGGGATACAATGAGCAGTTCTTC

size: NA
J: TRBJ2-1
D: NA
V: TRBV5-4
CDR3: CASSEKGGGFYNEQFF
DNA: TGTGCCAGCAGCGAGAAGGGGGGGGGCTTCTACAATGAGCAGTTCTTC

size: NA
J: TRBJ2-1
D: TRBD1
V: TRBV5-1
CDR3: CASRPSTGTGYNEQFF
DNA: TGCGCCAGCAGACCATCAACCGGGACAGGATACAATGAGCAGTTCTTC

size: NA
J: TRBJ2-7
D: TRBD2
V: TRBV27
CDR3: CASSEQLAGSYEQYF
DNA: TGTGCCAGCAGCGAGCAACTAGCGGGATCCTACGAGCAGTACTTC

size: once
J: TRBJ2-6
D: NA
V: TRBV6-1
CDR3: CASSELGAGANVLTF
DNA: TGTGCCAGCAGTGAATTAGGGGCTGGGGCCAACGTCCTGACTTTC

size: NA
J: TRBJ2-1
D: NA
V: TRBV5-1
CDR3: CASSKSPTTGDEQFF
DNA: TGCGCCAGCAGCAAATCCCCCACTACTGGCGATGAGCAGTTCTTC

size: once
J: TRBJ2-1
D: TRBD2
V: TRBV18
CDR3: CASSLQGLAENNEQFF
DNA: TGTGCCAGCTCACTGCAAGGCCTAGCGGAAAACAATGAGCAGTTCTTC

size: NA
J: TRBJ2-7
D: NA
V: TRBV25-1
CDR3: CASSEEGVEQYF
DNA: TGTGCCAGCAGTGAAGAGGGGGTCGAGCAGTACTTC

size: NA
J: TRBJ1-4
D: TRBD1
V: TRBV6-5
CDR3: CASSSSRTGLEKLFF
DNA: TGTGCCAGCAGTTCTTCTCGGACAGGGTTGGAAAAACTGTTTTTT

size: NA
J: TRBJ1-4
D: NA
V: TRBV5-1
CDR3: CASSSQDEKLFF
DNA: TGCGCCAGCAGCTCGCAGGATGAAAAACTGTTTTTT

size: medium-sized
J: TRBJ1-4
D: TRBD1
V: TRBV4-2
CDR3: CASSPGTGEAEKLFF
DNA: TGTGCCAGCAGCCCCGGAACAGGGGAGGCTGAAAAACTGTTTTTT

size: NA
J: TRBJ1-2
D: NA
V: TRBV28
CDR3: CASSTGTYGYTF
DNA: TGTGCCAGCAGTACAGGGACCTATGGCTACACCTTC

size: NA
J: TRBJ1-3
D: NA
V: TRBV27
CDR3: CASSLQGFSGNTIYF
DNA: TGTGCCAGCAGTTTACAGGGCTTCTCTGGGAACACCATATATTTT

size: NA
J: TRBJ2-7
D: NA
V: TRBV18
CDR3: CASSPGRAGAQIYEQYF
DNA: TGTGCCAGCTCACCAGGGAGGGCAGGGGCTCAAATTTACGAGCAGTACTTC

size: NA
J: TRBJ2-1
D: TRBD2
V: TRBV7-2
CDR3: CASSLVFGTSVRHEQFF
DNA: TGTGCCAGCAGCCTAGTTTTTGGGACTAGCGTACGCCATGAGCAGTTCTTC

size: few
J: TRBJ2-4
D: TRBD2
V: TRBV27
CDR3: CASSMPGLAKNIQYF
DNA: TGTGCCAGCAGTATGCCGGGACTAGCAAAAAACATTCAGTACTTC

size: NA
J: TRBJ1-5
D: NA
V: TRBV6-5
CDR3: CASSRSGNQPQHF
DNA: TGTGCCAGCAGCCGGTCCGGCAATCAGCCCCAGCATTTT

size: NA
J: TRBJ1-1
D: TRBD1
V: TRBV5-1
CDR3: CASSLYRGRGTEAFF
DNA: TGCGCCAGCAGCCTATACAGGGGACGGGGGACTGAAGCTTTCTTT

size: NA
J: TRBJ2-5
D: TRBD2
V: TRBV27
CDR3: CASRRGGGETQYF
DNA: TGTGCCAGCAGACGGGGGGGCGGGGAGACCCAGTACTTC

size: NA
J: TRBJ2-6
D: NA
V: TRBV6-5
CDR3: CASSQLAGANVLTF
DNA: TGTGCCAGCAGCCAACTAGCTGGGGCCAACGTCCTGACTTTC

size: NA
J: TRBJ2-7
D: TRBD1
V: TRBV19
CDR3: CASRPQGGQGFPYEQYF
DNA: TGTGCCAGTAGACCTCAGGGGGGACAGGGGTTCCCCTACGAGCAGTACTTC

size: NA
J: TRBJ2-2
D: TRBD2
V: TRBV10-1
CDR3: CASSEKGPAGGPGANTGELFF
DNA: TGCGCCAGCAGTGAGAAGGGCCCAGCGGGAGGGCCTGGGGCGAACACCGGGGAGCTGTTTTTT